This is a list of T cell receptor beta chains from one sample in a study of type 1 regulatory T cells. TCRdb re-derived calls from the reads in MiXCR, one entry per CDR3 protein. The sample holds 25,000 or so distinct CDR3 sequences; about two thirds are singletons and the top ten take over 12%. No antigen has been assigned to these receptors. The source material was cultured T cells, either the whole culture or a sorted T cell fraction (not recorded which). These receptors all stem from a human donor in good health. CDR3s include the opening cysteine and the closing phenylalanine or tryptophan. Each record gives: V gene, clone size, J gene, D gene, CDR3 protein, CDR3 DNA. D genes are given only for firm matches. The size of a clone is reported for some rows only, either as once, few or many, or as a class for expanded clones.

v_call: TRBV6-5; clone_size: -; j_call: TRBJ1-4; d_call: -; cdr3_aa: CASSYADLRATNEKLFF; cdr3_nt: TGTGCCAGCAGTTACGCCGACCTGAGAGCAACTAATGAAAAACTGTTTTTT
v_call: TRBV11-3; clone_size: -; j_call: TRBJ1-1; d_call: TRBD1; cdr3_aa: CASSSRGRQGRMNTEAFF; cdr3_nt: TGTGCCAGCAGCTCCCGGGGAAGACAGGGAAGAATGAACACTGAAGCTTTCTTT
v_call: TRBV5-1; clone_size: few; j_call: TRBJ2-5; d_call: -; cdr3_aa: CASSLTGFRGETQYF; cdr3_nt: TGCGCCAGCAGCCTGACCGGGTTTAGAGGAGAGACCCAGTACTTC
v_call: TRBV5-1; clone_size: -; j_call: TRBJ2-4; d_call: -; cdr3_aa: CASSLEPRSGVQYF; cdr3_nt: TGCGCCAGCAGCTTGGAACCCAGGTCAGGCGTTCAGTACTTC
v_call: TRBV7-9; clone_size: few; j_call: TRBJ2-7; d_call: TRBD1; cdr3_aa: CASSLGGQGGYEQYF; cdr3_nt: TGTGCCAGCAGCTTAGGAGGACAGGGAGGCTACGAGCAGTACTTC
v_call: TRBV2; clone_size: few; j_call: TRBJ1-2; d_call: -; cdr3_aa: CASSEVGGPYGYTF; cdr3_nt: TGTGCCAGCAGTGAAGTTGGAGGGCCCTATGGCTACACCTTC
v_call: TRBV11-1; clone_size: few; j_call: TRBJ2-3; d_call: -; cdr3_aa: CASSVGSTDTQYF; cdr3_nt: TGTGCCAGCAGCGTTGGTAGCACAGATACGCAGTATTTT
v_call: TRBV5-1; clone_size: -; j_call: TRBJ2-1; d_call: TRBD2; cdr3_aa: CASRSGGADNEQFF; cdr3_nt: TGCGCCAGCAGAAGCGGGGGGGCCGACAATGAGCAGTTCTTC
v_call: TRBV7-3; clone_size: -; j_call: TRBJ1-4; d_call: -; cdr3_aa: CASSLRRQGGEKLFF; cdr3_nt: TGTGCCAGCAGCCTAAGACGGCAGGGCGGCGAAAAACTGTTTTTT
v_call: TRBV5-5; clone_size: -; j_call: TRBJ1-2; d_call: TRBD1; cdr3_aa: CASSWGTGDYGYTF; cdr3_nt: TGTGCCAGCAGCTGGGGGACAGGGGACTATGGCTACACCTTC
v_call: TRBV28; clone_size: -; j_call: TRBJ1-1; d_call: -; cdr3_aa: CASSLPNTEAFF; cdr3_nt: TGTGCCAGCAGTTTACCGAACACTGAAGCTTTCTTT
v_call: TRBV20-1; clone_size: few; j_call: TRBJ2-7; d_call: TRBD1; cdr3_aa: CSARNSGQGSYEQYF; cdr3_nt: TGCAGTGCTAGGAATTCGGGACAGGGCTCCTACGAGCAGTACTTC
v_call: TRBV12-3/TRBV12-4; clone_size: -; j_call: TRBJ1-2; d_call: -; cdr3_aa: CASSPEGRGYTF; cdr3_nt: TGTGCCAGCAGTCCAGAGGGGAGGGGCTACACCTTC
v_call: TRBV5-1; clone_size: -; j_call: TRBJ2-7; d_call: TRBD2; cdr3_aa: CASSSGGTSLYEQYF; cdr3_nt: TGCGCCAGCAGCTCGGGAGGGACGAGCCTCTACGAGCAGTACTTC
v_call: TRBV30; clone_size: -; j_call: TRBJ2-1; d_call: TRBD1; cdr3_aa: CAWSRDSGIYNEQFF; cdr3_nt: TGTGCCTGGAGCCGGGACAGTGGAATCTACAATGAGCAGTTCTTC